This T cell receptor beta chain was captured in a study of monozygotic twins with inflammatory bowel disease. Study-level findings and limits: A reduction in TCRbeta diversity (inverse Simpson) was seen in IBD patients relative to healthy co-twins.

The CDR3 spans 13 residues. Germline-derived CDR1 and CDR2 are SGHNT and YYREEE (reference sequence). TCRdb reprocessed the 5' RACE reads; each CDR3 protein has one entry and no DNA is given. The sample has over 110,000 distinct CDR3 sequences. Concerning this clonotype: The antigen remains unidentified.

Sequenced: blood. This sequence originates from a human donor with ulcerative colitis or Crohn's disease, or a healthy co-twin of an affected twin (not recorded which). This rearrangement joins TRBV5-4 to TRBJ2-5; TCRdb designates TRBD2, a call that cannot be tested without DNA. The CDR3 region is CASTTGGKETQYF.